This TCR beta chain came from a study of CD8 T cells in Susac syndrome. Sequencing of TCR beta was undertaken in CD8+ and CD4+ T cells derived from blood. The authors negatively isolated CD8+ and CD4+ T cells and FACS-enriched TEMRA cells. Random hexamers served to reverse transcribe about 0.5 to 1 ug RNA. From the immunoSEQ multiplex PCR reads, TCRdb called clonotypes with MiXCR, one entry per CDR3 protein. The sample has roughly 200,000 distinct CDR3 sequences, more than 90% seen once; the top ten hold 0.093%. General study results and limits: Individuals included in the TCR sequencing and HLA analysis were acknowledged by the study to be relatively few in number.

Comment on this clonotype: What it recognizes is unknown.

Germline CDR1 and CDR2: LNHNV and YYDKDF (reference sequence). V lost 2 bases to trimming and J lost 8 bases, with 18 bases between them. The CDR3 totals 15 residues. The chain links TRBV15 to TRBJ1-2; a possible D gene is TRBD1 (5 bases). Sample: CD4+ T cells from PBMCs. The source is a human donor with multiple sclerosis. The CDR3 DNA reads TGTGCCACCAGCAGACCCGGGACCGGGATGGGGGGCTACACCTTC. It codes for CATSRPGTGMGGYTF.